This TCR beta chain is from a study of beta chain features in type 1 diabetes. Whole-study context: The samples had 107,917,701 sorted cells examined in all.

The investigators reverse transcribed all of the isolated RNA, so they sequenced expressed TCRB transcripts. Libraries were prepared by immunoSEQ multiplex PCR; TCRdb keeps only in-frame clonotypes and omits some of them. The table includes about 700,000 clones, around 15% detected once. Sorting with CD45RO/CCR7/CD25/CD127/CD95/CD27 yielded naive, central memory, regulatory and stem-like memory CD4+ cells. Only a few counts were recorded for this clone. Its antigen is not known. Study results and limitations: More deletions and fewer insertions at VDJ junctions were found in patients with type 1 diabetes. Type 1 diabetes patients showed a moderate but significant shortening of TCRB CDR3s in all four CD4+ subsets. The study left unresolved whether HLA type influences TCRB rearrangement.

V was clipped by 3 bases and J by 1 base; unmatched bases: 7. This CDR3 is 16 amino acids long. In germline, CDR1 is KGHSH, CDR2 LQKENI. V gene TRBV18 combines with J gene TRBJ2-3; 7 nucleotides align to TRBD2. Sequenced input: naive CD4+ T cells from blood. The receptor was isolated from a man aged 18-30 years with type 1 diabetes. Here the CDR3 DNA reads TGTGCCAGCTCACCTCCGACTAGCACTGGCACAGATACGCAGTATTTT. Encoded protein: CASSPPTSTGTDTQYF.